The 8 T cell receptor beta chains reported below all come from one sample, sequenced in a study of blood T cell repertoires in COVID-19. Using immunoSEQ multiplex PCR, the repertoire was profiled, and TCRdb retains in-frame clones only, with some absent. The data show roughly 280,000 clones, with 84% seen just once and 4.2% held by the top ten. Sequencing was performed on peripheral blood. These receptors came from a man in his sixties with acute or convalescent COVID-19.

CDR3 protein: CASSQSSGSDTQYF. In DNA form, the CDR3 reads TGTGCCAGCAGCCAGTCTAGCGGGAGTGATACGCAGTATTTT. V is TRBV3-1 (or the pseudogene TRBV3-2) and J is TRBJ2-3; 10 bases are a match to TRBD2. With V trimmed by 3 bases and J by 6 bases, 3 bases remained unmatched. The germline gives CDR1 LGHDT, CDR2 YNNKEL (reference sequence). The CDR3 is 14 amino acids.

A remark on this clone: The junction and the germline gene differ at one end; a read error may be behind it. Other DNA sequences in the same sample also yield this CDR3. This chain joins TRBV29-1 and TRBJ2-2; 7 bases map to TRBD1. This CDR3 is 14 amino acids long. CDR1 SQVTM and CDR2 ANQGSEA come from the germline V gene. The CDR3 DNA reads TGCAGCGTTCGAGGGGGCTTTTATACCGGGGAGTTGTTTTTT. Amino acid sequence: CSVRGGFYTGELFF.

Comments on this clone: At one boundary the junction diverges from the germline segment, which might be a read error. The V and J genes are TRBV7-7 and TRBJ2-7; D is perhaps TRBD2 (6 bases). CDR1 and CDR2 from the germline V gene are SSHAT and FNYEAQ (reference sequence). The CDR3 sequence is 13 residues long. CDR3 DNA: TGTGCTAGCAGCCTCGGCGGGGTGGCGGAGCAGTACTTC. Its protein product is CASSLGGVAEQYF.

J is TRBJ2-3 and V is TRBV10-3, with D perhaps matching TRBD2 (6 bases). This CDR3 is built from 14 residues. The V end lost 8 bases, the J end lost 2 bases, and 14 bases lay between the germline ends. From germline, CDR1 is ENHRY and CDR2 SYGVKD. The CDR3 region has the DNA TGTGCCATCCAACCGGGACTTAACACAGATACGCAGTATTTT. Translating it yields CAIQPGLNTDTQYF.

This rearrangement joins TRBV5-4 to TRBJ1-1; TRBD1 might be the D (6 bases). The germline V and J ends were trimmed by 0 bases and 6 bases, with 15 bases remaining between them. Germline CDR1 reads SGHNT; CDR2 reads YYREEE (reference sequence). The CDR3 spans 15 residues. The CDR3 region has the DNA TGTGCCAGCAGCTTGGTGCCGGACAGTTGGGCTGAAGCTTTCTTT. Translation: CASSLVPDSWAEAFF.

This clone has a count of ten or more. The same CDR3 is also encoded by other DNA sequences in this sample. The rearrangement joins TRBV6-5 to TRBJ1-2; no clear D gene. Germline assignment: CDR1 MNHEY and CDR2 SVGAGI. This CDR3 has 13 amino acids. Trimming stripped 2 bases from V and 4 bases from J, with 8 bases between. The CDR3 DNA is TGTGCCAGCAGTTACACGGGAGGCTATGGCTACACCTTC. Translation: CASSYTGGYGYTF.

The chain couples TRBV7-6 to TRBJ1-1; D call uncertain. The germline CDR1 and CDR2 sequences are SGHVS and FNYEAQ. CDR3 length: 14 residues. Deletions cut 6 bases from V and 1 base from J, with 12 bases between. The CDR3 DNA reads as TGTGCCAGCAGTCCCAGCGGGCCGAACACTGAAGCTTTCTTT. Translating gives CASSPSGPNTEAFF.

Regarding this clone: Other DNA sequences from this sample encode an identical CDR3 as well. This chain links TRBV5-1 with TRBJ2-6, with D uncertain. Trimming removed 0 bases from V and 2 bases from J, with 6 bases in between. The CDR3 runs to 15 residues. Germline values: CDR1 SGHRS, CDR2 YFSETQ. The chain's CDR3 is CASSLGGTGANVLTF. The CDR3 nucleotides read TGCGCCAGCAGCTTGGGCGGTACTGGGGCCAACGTCCTGACTTTC.